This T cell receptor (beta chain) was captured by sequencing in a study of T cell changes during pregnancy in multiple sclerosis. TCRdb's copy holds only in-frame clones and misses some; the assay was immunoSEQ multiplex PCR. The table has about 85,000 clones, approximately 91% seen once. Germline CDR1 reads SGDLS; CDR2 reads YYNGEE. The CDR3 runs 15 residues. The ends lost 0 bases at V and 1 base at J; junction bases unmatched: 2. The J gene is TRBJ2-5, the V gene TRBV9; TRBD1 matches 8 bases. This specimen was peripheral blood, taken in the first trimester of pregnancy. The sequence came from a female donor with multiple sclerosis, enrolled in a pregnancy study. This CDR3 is CASSVDGQGQETQYF. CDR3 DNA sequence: TGTGCCAGCAGCGTAGACGGACAGGGCCAAGAGACCCAGTACTTC.